This T cell receptor beta chain was profiled in a study of control samples from healthy donors and cancer patients. Germline V lookup: CDR1 SEHNR, CDR2 FQNEAQ (reference sequence). This CDR3 region has 12 residues. V lost 5 bases to trimming and J lost 0 bases, with 2 bases between them. Profiled with immunoSEQ multiplex PCR; TCRdb holds only in-frame clones, not every one. Seen here are roughly 38,000 clones, around four fifths observed once, and the top ten hold over 45%. The receptor was derived from a man aged 55 to 70 in good health. Specimen: blood. The rearrangement joins TRBV7-9 to TRBJ1-3; no reliable D call. This CDR3 is CASSHSGNTIYF. DNA for the CDR3: TGTGCCAGCAGCCACTCTGGAAACACCATATATTTT.